This record looks at one TCR beta chain sequence and its context. This clone qualifies as medium-sized (0.01 to 0.1%). Its specific antigen is unknown. No qualities accompany the bases; no much larger clone lies one base away. The immunoSEQ Assay, a bias-controlled multiplex PCR, was used to amplify TCRbeta CDR3 regions from genomic DNA. The source study handled its data this way. The number of nucleated cells in each sample was estimated from the amplification of reference gene primers within the assay. To quantify the absolute abundance of each unique TCRbeta CDR3 rearrangement, sequence reads were collapsed and filtered. For each sample, productive Simpson clonality was calculated as the square root of Simpson's diversity index across productive rearrangements. TCRdb stores this immuneACCESS table with in-frame sequences only. Part of the clones is absent; in the studies checked, under half of the shortfall reflects unresolved V genes, and no reason is known for the rest. That table supplies the V and J calls and clone size; D and trimming were determined from the DNA. The sample has approximately 300,000 clones on record, 85% to 95% of them singletons. The top ten clones comprise almost 4% of the sample.

This sample stems from a study of blood T cell repertoires in COVID-19 (dated by TCRdb to 2020 to 2022). The study in broad terms: The collaborator samples originated in the United States, Italy and Spain and spanned the acute and convalescent phases of COVID-19. The prospective study material was composed of cDNA or gDNA derived from T cells, B-cell-depleted T cells, or PBMCs. Deeply sampled blood TCRbeta repertoires from subjects exposed to, actively infected with, or recovered from COVID-19 were included in the dataset. A freely available public database, intended as a resource for researchers studying the immune response to SARS-CoV-2, is where the repertoires were released. Samples were obtained from the ongoing ImmuneRACE study (first 160 participants) and from over a thousand subjects provided by 6 global collaborators. A de-identified subject ID, COVID-19 status, age in years and sex were almost always included in the sample metadata. Where available, HLA class I and class II types were obtained from metadata supplied by the sample provider rather than from assay-based typing.

Participants in the prospective study were enrolled through a virtual design, were aged about 18 to 100 years, and lived in roughly 26 United States geographic areas. In the prospective study, cohorts were assigned on the basis of participant-reported clinical history obtained from a screening survey and a study questionnaire. Exposed participants had been in contact, within 2 weeks of entering the study, with a person who had a PCR-confirmed or clinician-diagnosed case of COVID-19. Each participant in the prospective study had whole blood, serum and a nasopharyngeal or oropharyngeal swab collected by mobile phlebotomists. Additional blood draws and questionnaires over an approximately 2-month period could optionally be provided by prospective study participants. Before DNA extraction, blood samples from the prospective study were shipped at room temperature or frozen. Study-level results and caveats: The amount of clinical and demographic metadata varied by source and participant and was provided uncurated.

Relative to germline, V is 4 bases shorter and J is 2 bases shorter, with 15 bases between their ends. From the germline V gene, CDR1 is SNHLY and CDR2 is FYNNEI. The CDR3 contains 17 residues, cysteine and phenylalanine counted. Here the CDR3 DNA is all that survives: 51 bases in frame from base 1. The sequencing sample was made of PBMCs or T cells enriched from blood (not recorded which). The chain is made from TRBV2 and TRBJ1-6; the best D guess is TRBD1, with 6 bases matching. The origin of this receptor is a woman aged 30 to 39 who had been exposed to COVID-19. The CDR3 region has the sequence CASSVEQGRTYNSPLHF. Read as DNA, the sequence is TGTGCCAGCAGTGTCGAACAGGGTCGCACCTATAATTCACCCCTCCACTTT.